A selection of T cell receptor delta chains follows, all from one sample in a study of gamma-delta chains in newborns, infants, children. TCRdb called clones anew from the reads with CATT. The sample holds fewer than 15,000 delta-chain clones; approximately 7% are singletons and the top ten take under 25%. Input material: blood. The receptors originated from a child who was a newborn, infant or young child, either healthy, febrile or measles-vaccinated (not recorded which). Both conserved end residues are trimmed from each CDR3.

TRDV2	TRDJ3	ACDTILGGSSWDTRQMF
TRDV2	TRDJ3	ACDDAGGYVTWDTRQMF
TRDV2	TRDJ3	ACDTWGISDSWDTRQMF
TRDV2	TRDJ3	ACDTPFTGGGSWDTRQMF
TRDV2	TRDJ3	ACDTVGGDSSWDTRQMF
TRDV2	TRDJ3	ACELYWGSSWDTRQMF
TRDV2	TRDJ3	ACDTAGGPTSSWDTRQMF
TRDV1	TRDJ3	ALGELGDTSWDTRQMF
TRDV2	TRDJ3	ACDPVLGDISWDTRQMF
TRDV2	TRDJ3	ACDTGDNPWDTRQMF
TRDV2	TRDJ3	ACDTGGPSSWDTRQMF
TRDV2	TRDJ3	ACDVLLGDTSWDTRQMF
TRDV2	TRDJ3	ACDVLGDTRVSSWDTRQMF
TRDV2	TRDJ3	ACDVLGKSPWDTRQMF
TRDV2	TRDJ1	ACDKLGDTTDKLI
TRDV2	TRDJ1	ACDSLLLGDTDKLI
TRDV2	TRDJ3	ACDTWGLSWDTRQMF
TRDV1	TRDJ3	ALGELYWGIHAWDTRQMF
TRDV2	TRDJ1	ACDTGGEDTADKLI
TRDV2	TRDJ3	ACDTLSGSSWDTRQMF
TRDV2	TRDJ1	ACDLLEYTDKLI
TRDV2	TRDJ3	ACDTWGASSWDTRQMF
TRDV2	TRDJ3	ACDTATGGYGSWDTRQMF
TRDV2	TRDJ3	ACDTVYWGILGDSWDTRQMF
TRDV1	TRDJ2	ALGVPTFRTGGYPALTARLF
TRDV2	TRDJ3	ACDRGGVSSWDTRQMF
TRDV2	TRDJ3	ACDTGLGDKVSSWDTRQMF
TRDV2	TRDJ3	ACDHWGIRGSWDTRQMF
TRDV2	TRDJ3	ACDTVGDKQRSWDTRQMF
TRDV2	TRDJ3	ACGTWGPSWDTRQMF
TRDV2	TRDJ3	ACDTGGYHTWDTRQMF
TRDV2	TRDJ3	ACDFVRLRTWDTRQMF
TRDV2	TRDJ3	ACDTAEGYWGTRQMF